Listed below are T cell receptor beta chains from one sample, sequenced in a study of blood T cell repertoires in COVID-19. The protocol was immunoSEQ multiplex PCR, while the TCRdb copy is restricted to in-frame clones and leaves out a portion. The sample holds 470,000 or so clones, roughly 90% seen once. The sequencing input was peripheral blood. These receptors were collected from a woman in her twenties or thirties with acute or convalescent COVID-19. The CDR3 runs from the conserved cysteine through the conserved F or W. The D gene is left open where the match is weak. Part of the rows lack a size; the others show once, few, many or a class for expanded clones.

d_call,j_call,v_call,cdr3_length,clone_size,cdr3_aa
.,TRBJ1-1,TRBV7-9,14,few,CASSTALMNTEAFF
TRBD1,TRBJ2-7,TRBV11-2,15,.,CASSQGQASSYEQYF
TRBD2,TRBJ2-5,TRBV7-9,15,.,CASSLFGGAEETQYF
.,TRBJ2-4,TRBV6-1,17,.,CASSELGSSDVVNIQYF
TRBD1,TRBJ2-7,TRBV9,14,.,CASSVGTGSHEQYF
.,TRBJ2-3,TRBV3-1/TRBV3-2,18,.,CASSQEVLAGVGTDTQYF
TRBD1,TRBJ2-7,TRBV6-1,15,once,CASSEVRRDSYEQYF
.,TRBJ1-2,TRBV5-1,14,.,CASSYAGSDYGYTF
TRBD1,TRBJ1-6,TRBV2,14,.,CASSGDRGISPLHF
.,TRBJ1-1,TRBV28,11,.,CASSIRTEAFF
TRBD1,TRBJ1-4,TRBV15,15,.,CATSEVPGGGEKLFF
.,TRBJ1-6,TRBV5-5,15,.,CASSLAQGGYSPLHF
TRBD1,TRBJ2-5,TRBV9,13,once,CASSTTGEETQYF
.,TRBJ2-1,TRBV5-6,14,many,CASSLLSSYNEQFF
TRBD1,TRBJ1-1,TRBV18,16,.,CASSPKQGARSPEAFF
TRBD1,TRBJ2-2,TRBV3-1/TRBV3-2,15,.,CASSQGQVITGELFF
.,TRBJ2-7,TRBV27,15,.,CASSQYSRVSYEQYF
.,TRBJ2-2,TRBV7-8,15,.,CASSWVREITGELFF
.,TRBJ2-1,TRBV3-1/TRBV3-2,12,.,CASSGGAYEQFF
TRBD2,TRBJ2-1,TRBV9,14,.,CASSVAGTSSEQFF
TRBD2,TRBJ2-1,TRBV6-5,15,.,CASRASGTSGNEQFF
.,TRBJ1-5,TRBV19,16,.,CASSISEGDSNQPQHF
TRBD1,TRBJ2-3,TRBV15,16,.,CATSPGGQVRGDTQYF
TRBD1,TRBJ1-1,TRBV6-6,15,.,CASSPGTGLNTEAFF
.,TRBJ2-5,TRBV27,14,.,CASNQGGSQETQYF
.,TRBJ2-1,TRBV6-2/TRBV6-3,11,.,CASSPSIEQFF
.,TRBJ1-5,TRBV2,12,.,CASRTGPGPQHF
TRBD1,TRBJ2-2,TRBV6-5,15,.,CASSYGQAGTGELFF
.,TRBJ2-3,TRBV5-4,14,.,CASSYTGLTDTQYF
TRBD1,TRBJ2-7,TRBV28,15,.,CASSSFGDRAYEQYF
.,TRBJ2-4,TRBV9,15,.,CASSATGTQGDIQYF
TRBD2,TRBJ2-3,TRBV13,18,once,CASSLRVGTSGYTDTQYF
.,TRBJ1-2,TRBV27,13,.,CASSPQGIHGYTF
TRBD1,TRBJ1-2,TRBV19,14,.,CASSYPGQLYGYTF
TRBD2,TRBJ2-2,TRBV4-1,16,few,CASSLRPGEGTGELFF
.,TRBJ2-1,TRBV4-2,15,.,CASSPKLDRRDEQFF
.,TRBJ2-7,TRBV28,15,once,CASRGHQGRTYEQYF
.,TRBJ2-5,TRBV3-1/TRBV3-2,12,.,CASSQVQETQYF
.,TRBJ1-6,TRBV7-3,14,.,CASSSTGLGTPLHF
TRBD2,TRBJ2-7,TRBV19,14,.,CASSGTSGGREQYF
TRBD1,TRBJ1-5,TRBV28,14,.,CASSLGQGVQPQHF
TRBD1,TRBJ2-6,TRBV28,16,.,CASSEGQGESQGSLTF
.,TRBJ2-1,TRBV7-9,15,.,CASSPRDSGRHEQFF
.,TRBJ1-2,TRBV19,12,.,CASSRQIYGYTF
TRBD1,TRBJ1-5,TRBV15,16,few,CATSLDRGFVNQPQHF
TRBD2,TRBJ2-1,TRBV19,15,.,CASSTGTNFFGEQFF
.,TRBJ1-4,TRBV7-3,14,.,CASSLAQFLEKLFF
TRBD2,TRBJ2-5,TRBV11-3,15,.,CASSPGGVEQETQYF
.,TRBJ2-5,TRBV15,14,.,CATRTDRLQETQYF
.,TRBJ2-7,TRBV5-4,14,.,CASSLPGGNYEQYF